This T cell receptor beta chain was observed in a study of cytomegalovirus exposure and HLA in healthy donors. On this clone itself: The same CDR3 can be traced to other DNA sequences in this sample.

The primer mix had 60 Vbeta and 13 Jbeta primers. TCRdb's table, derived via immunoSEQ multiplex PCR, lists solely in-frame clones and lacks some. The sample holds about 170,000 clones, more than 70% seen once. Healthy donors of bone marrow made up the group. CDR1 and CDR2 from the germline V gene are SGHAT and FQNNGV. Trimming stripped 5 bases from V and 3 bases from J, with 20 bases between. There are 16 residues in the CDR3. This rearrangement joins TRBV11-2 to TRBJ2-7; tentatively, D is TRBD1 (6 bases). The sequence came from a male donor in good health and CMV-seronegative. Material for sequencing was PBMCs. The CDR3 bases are TGTGCCAGCAGCCCGATAAAGGACAGCACCCTCTACGAGCAGTACTTC. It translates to CASSPIKDSTLYEQYF.